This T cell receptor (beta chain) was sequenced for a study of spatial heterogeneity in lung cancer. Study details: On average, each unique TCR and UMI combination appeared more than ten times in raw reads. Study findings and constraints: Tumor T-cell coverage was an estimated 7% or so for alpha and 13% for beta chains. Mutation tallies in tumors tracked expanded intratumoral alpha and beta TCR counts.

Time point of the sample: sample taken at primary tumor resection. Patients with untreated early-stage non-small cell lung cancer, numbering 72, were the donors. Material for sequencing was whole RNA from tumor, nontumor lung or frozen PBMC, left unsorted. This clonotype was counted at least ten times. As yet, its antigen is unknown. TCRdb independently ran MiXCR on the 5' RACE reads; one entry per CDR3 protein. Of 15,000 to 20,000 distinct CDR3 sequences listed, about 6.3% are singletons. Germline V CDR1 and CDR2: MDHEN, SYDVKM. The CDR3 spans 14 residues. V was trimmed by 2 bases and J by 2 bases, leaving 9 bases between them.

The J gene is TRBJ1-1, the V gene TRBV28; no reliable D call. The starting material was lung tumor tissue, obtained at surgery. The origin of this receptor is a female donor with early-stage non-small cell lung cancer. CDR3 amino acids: CASSLLGSNTEAFF. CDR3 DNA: TGTGCCAGCAGTTTACTCGGCAGTAACACTGAAGCTTTCTTT.